Below, 23 T cell receptor beta chains from the same sample are listed, as sequenced in a study of blood T cell repertoires in COVID-19 (dated by TCRdb to about 2020). Library method: the immunoSEQ multiplex PCR assay. TCRdb took this table from immuneACCESS and kept in-frame rearrangements with V and J called. Such tables lack part of the clones; where checked against another copy, unresolved V genes explain under half of the gap, and the rest is unexplained. A total of 200,000 to 300,000 clones appear in this sample, around four fifths of them only once. The top ten clones comprise 5.5% to 8% of the sample. Input material: peripheral blood. These receptors all come from a woman aged 55-69 years with active or convalescent COVID-19.

The CDR3 loop is CASSIGQGAGELFF. The CDR3 DNA reads as TGTGCCAGTAGTATAGGGCAGGGGGCCGGGGAGCTGTTTTTT. This chain connects TRBV19 to TRBJ2-2; TRBD1 aligns across 7 bases. The CDR3 is 14 residues long. Losses at the gene ends were 1 base for V and 6 bases for J; bases not matched to a gene: 2. Looked up from germline, CDR1 is LNHDA and CDR2 is SQIVND (reference sequence).

J is TRBJ1-5 and V is TRBV25-1; D is unclear. Germline CDR1 and CDR2: MGHDK and SYGVNS. V dropped 6 bases and J dropped 2 bases, with 20 bases sitting between them. This CDR3 is built from 17 residues. CDR3 sequence: CASSQSVGSGRNQPQHF. The CDR3 coding sequence is TGTGCCAGCAGCCAAAGCGTTGGCAGCGGACGCAATCAGCCCCAGCATTTT.

The chain employs TRBV30 and TRBJ2-3; TRBD1 is a possible D gene (5 bases). There are 11 residues in the CDR3. The germline gives CDR1 GTSNPN, CDR2 SVGIG (reference sequence). The germline V and J ends were trimmed by 7 bases and 6 bases, with 11 bases remaining between them. The CDR3 spells CASHPGDTQYF. CDR3 coding DNA: TGTGCCTCGCACCCAGGGGATACGCAGTATTTT.

This clone was seen only once. An end of the junction differs from the germline gene, which may be a read error. V usage is TRBV7-3 and J usage is TRBJ2-7, with 7 positions matching TRBD2. CDR3 length equals 14 residues. Germline-derived CDR1 and CDR2 are SGHTA and FQGTGA. The DNA of the CDR3 is TGTGCCAGCAGCCCCGGGACTACCTCCCACGAGCAGTACTTC. Protein product: CASSPGTTSHEQYF.

The V and J genes are TRBV30 and TRBJ1-1; D remains ambiguous. The CDR3 is 11 amino acids. CDR1 and CDR2 (germline): GTSNPN, SVGIG (reference sequence). V was clipped by 2 bases and J by 5 bases, with 6 bases between them. In DNA form, the CDR3 reads TGTGCCTGGAGTTATAGTACTGAAGCTTTCTTT. This encodes CAWSYSTEAFF.

The rearrangement uses TRBV6-5 and TRBJ2-2, with D possibly TRBD1 on 5 matching bases. The CDR3 consists of 15 residues. The germline CDR1 and CDR2 sequences are MNHEY and SVGAGI. Deletions cut 2 bases from V and 1 base from J, with 8 bases between. The CDR3 reads CASSYQQGNTGELFF. DNA for the CDR3: TGTGCCAGCAGTTACCAGCAGGGGAACACCGGGGAGCTGTTTTTT.

The chain employs TRBV5-1 and TRBJ2-2; possibly TRBD2 for D (6 bases). Per germline, CDR1 SGHRS and CDR2 YFSETQ. The V gene lost 0 bases and the J gene lost 4 bases, with 7 bases spanning the gap. The CDR3 length is 14 residues. CDR3 loop: CASSLVGGTGELFF. The CDR3 nucleotides are TGCGCCAGCAGCTTGGTGGGGGGCACCGGGGAGCTGTTTTTT.

The rearrangement uses TRBV5-1 and TRBJ1-1; perhaps TRBD1 as D (6 bases). Germline loops: CDR1 SGHRS, CDR2 YFSETQ. The CDR3 length is 14 residues. Deletions cut 6 bases from V and 1 base from J, with 13 bases between. This chain's CDR3 is CASTLRGQNTEAFF. CDR3 coding DNA: TGCGCCAGCACCCTGCGGGGGCAGAACACTGAAGCTTTCTTT.

The chain is built from TRBV11-1 and TRBJ1-6; 7 bases map to TRBD1. The CDR3 has 14 residues. With 4 bases clipped from V and 10 bases from J, the junction kept 7 bases outside the gene matches. The V gene's germline CDR1 is SGHAT and CDR2 FQDESV (reference sequence). Written as DNA, the CDR3 is TGTGCCAGCAGCTCCGGGACAGTCGGATCACCCCTCCACTTT. Protein: CASSSGTVGSPLHF.

The gene calls are TRBV25-1 and TRBJ1-6; D remains ambiguous. The CDR3 runs to 15 residues. Trimming took 2 bases from V and 9 from J, leaving 14 bases between them. Germline loops: CDR1 MGHDK, CDR2 SYGVNS. The CDR3 sequence is CASSEASIVGSPLHF. In nucleotides, the CDR3 is TGTGCCAGCAGTGAAGCTAGTATCGTCGGTTCACCCCTCCACTTT.

The chain joins TRBV5-1 to TRBJ2-1; 7 nucleotides match TRBD2. The CDR3 covers 14 residues. Germline CDR1 SGHRS, CDR2 YFSETQ. V was clipped by 2 bases and J by 5 bases; unmatched bases: 4. CDR3 residues: CASSLGGRDNEQFF. CDR3 nucleotide sequence: TGCGCCAGCAGCTTAGGTGGGAGGGACAATGAGCAGTTCTTC. Full variable domain (outside the CDR3, taken from reference TRBV5-1 and TRBJ2-1): KAGVTQTPRYLIKTRGQQVTLSCSPISGHRSVSWYQQTPGQGLQFLFEYFSETQRNKGNFPGRFSGRQFSNSRSEMNVSTLELGDSALYLCASSLGGRDNEQFFGPGTRLTVL.

The chain couples TRBV28 to TRBJ2-7; D possibly corresponds to TRBD1 (6 bases). The CDR3 is 14 amino acids. The V gene lost 5 bases and the J gene lost 6 bases, with 17 bases spanning the gap. The V gene's germline CDR1 is MDHEN and CDR2 SYDVKM. The chain's CDR3 is CASSREQGIGEQYV. The CDR3 DNA reads as TGTGCCAGCAGTCGGGAACAGGGAATTGGCGAGCAGTACGTC.

The chain links TRBV2 to TRBJ2-1; D is perhaps TRBD2 (5 bases). Germline V CDR1 and CDR2: SNHLY, FYNNEI. V dropped 7 bases and J dropped 5 bases, with 21 bases sitting between them. The CDR3 contains 16 residues. The CDR3 sequence is CASNRGSDWGHNEQFF. In nucleotides, the CDR3 is TGTGCCAGCAATAGAGGGAGCGACTGGGGTCACAATGAGCAGTTCTTC.

V is TRBV2 and J is TRBJ2-7; possibly TRBD2 for D (6 bases). In germline, CDR1 is SNHLY, CDR2 FYNNEI. This CDR3 has 14 amino acids. V gave up 6 bases and J gave up 1 base, with 13 bases separating them. In nucleotides, the CDR3 is TGTGCCAGCAGGGAGGGTCCAGATTCCTACGAGCAGTACTTC. Amino acids: CASREGPDSYEQYF.

This clone was detected a few times. The V gene is TRBV7-9, the J gene TRBJ1-5; no firm D call. Trimming pared 0 bases from V and 2 bases from J, leaving 11 bases between. Germline-derived CDR1 and CDR2 are SEHNR and FQNEAQ (reference sequence). The CDR3 sequence is 16 residues long. CDR3 DNA sequence: TGTGCCAGCAGCTTAGCTCCTCGTCTCGGCAATCAGCCCCAGCATTTT. This gives the protein CASSLAPRLGNQPQHF.

The chain employs TRBV5-1 and TRBJ2-7; 10 bases agree with TRBD2. This CDR3 contains 14 residues. After removal of 4 bases from V and 7 bases from J, the junction contained 8 bases not matched to a gene. CDR1 is SGHRS, CDR2 YFSETQ, per germline. CDR3 coding DNA: TGCGCCAGCAGCGTAGCGGGAGGAGTCGGGGAGCAGTACTTC. Translating gives CASSVAGGVGEQYF.

The rearrangement links TRBV27 to TRBJ2-2; D might be TRBD2 (6 bases). This CDR3 is 15 amino acids long. V lost 4 bases, J lost 5 bases, and 14 bases lay in between. Germline values: CDR1 MNHEY, CDR2 SMNVEV (reference sequence). DNA for the CDR3: TGTGCCAGCAGTTCGGGTCGCGGGATGACCGGGGAGCTGTTTTTT. This codes for CASSSGRGMTGELFF.

V gene TRBV4-2 combines with J gene TRBJ1-5; tentatively, D is TRBD1 (5 bases). This CDR3 spans 15 amino acids. Trimming took off 8 bases at V and 1 base at J, with 15 bases between the two ends. The V gene's germline CDR1 is LGHNA and CDR2 YNFKEQ. This CDR3 reads CASREDTLSNQPQHF. CDR3 sequence (DNA): TGTGCCAGCCGAGAGGACACTCTAAGCAATCAGCCCCAGCATTTT.

This chain links TRBV7-9 with TRBJ2-1; 9 nucleotides align to TRBD1. From germline, CDR1 is SEHNR and CDR2 FQNEAQ (reference sequence). V shed 5 bases and J 8 bases; nucleotides not matched to a gene: 16. The CDR3 has 17 amino acids. The CDR3 sequence: CASSPARGQGEGDEQFF. The CDR3 DNA reads TGTGCCAGCAGCCCGGCAAGGGGACAGGGTGAGGGGGATGAGCAGTTCTTC.

This chain links TRBV11-3 with TRBJ2-3, with 12 positions matching TRBD2. This CDR3 has 17 residues. V lost 5 bases and J lost 7; bases outside the gene matches: 13. Germline-derived CDR1 and CDR2 are SGHNT and YENEEA. The DNA of the CDR3 is TGTGCCAGCAGCCGATTTTTCCCTAGCGGGAGGGCCCATACGCAGTATTTT. The encoded protein is CASSRFFPSGRAHTQYF.

The rearrangement uses TRBV4-1 and TRBJ2-7; possibly TRBD2 for D (5 bases). Germline V gene sequence: CDR1 MGHRA, CDR2 YSYEKL. The CDR3 sequence is 16 residues long. V was clipped by 0 bases and J by 5 bases, with 17 bases between them. The CDR3: CASSQDYSGLRNEQYF. Written as DNA, the CDR3 is TGCGCCAGCAGCCAAGATTACTCGGGGTTGAGGAACGAGCAGTACTTC.

The rearrangement joins TRBV28 to TRBJ1-2; TRBD1 agrees at 7 bases. The J segment lost 4 bases and the V segment lost 2 bases, leaving 4 bases of the junction unmatched. Germline V lookup: CDR1 MDHEN, CDR2 SYDVKM. The CDR3 runs to 14 residues. The CDR3: CASSLRQGLYGYTF. The CDR3 DNA reads TGTGCCAGCAGTTTACGACAGGGCCTCTATGGCTACACCTTC.

The rearrangement joins TRBV5-1 to TRBJ2-7, with 14 bases fitting TRBD2. The CDR3 is made up of 18 amino acids. CDR1 is SGHRS and CDR2 is YFSETQ in the germline V gene. The trim removed 3 bases at V and 5 bases at J, leaving 13 bases unmatched. The CDR3 nucleotides read TGCGCCAGCAGCTCAACCGGGACTAGCGGGAGCCGTCCTCACGAGCAGTACTTC. It specifies CASSSTGTSGSRPHEQYF.